These T cell receptor beta chains were read from a single sample in a study of graft-versus-host responses after intestinal transplantation. These receptors are not linked to any known antigen. Using immunoSEQ multiplex PCR, the repertoire was profiled, and TCRdb retains in-frame clones only, with some absent. The data show over 75,000 clones, around 90% seen once. The source was unstimulated CD4+ T cells sorted from spleen or lymph node cells, collected before intestinal transplant. Receptors were obtained from a human donor who received an intestinal transplant. Each CDR3 is given with its conserved first and last residue. A D gene is named only where the DNA matches it firmly. Clone size is not always given. Where it is, it says once, few, many or a class for expanded clones.

v_call	j_call	d_call	clone_size	cdr3_nt	cdr3_aa
TRBV5-4	TRBJ2-5	TRBD2	-	TGTGCCAGCAGCCTTGCCCCTAGCGGGAGCGATCGGGGAGAGACCCAGTACTTC	CASSLAPSGSDRGETQYF
TRBV28	TRBJ2-7	-	-	TGTGCCAGCAGTCTCCCAGGCTACGAGCAGTACTTC	CASSLPGYEQYF
TRBV7-9	TRBJ2-7	TRBD1	few	TGTGCCAGCAGCTCCCGGGACAGCTACGAGCAGTACTTC	CASSSRDSYEQYF
TRBV5-1	TRBJ1-5	-	-	TGCGCCAGCAGCTTGGGGCCCGTGGGCAATCAGCCCCAGCATTTT	CASSLGPVGNQPQHF
TRBV20-1	TRBJ1-5	-	-	TGTGGGGGCGGGCAGCCCCAGCATTTT	CGGGQPQHF
TRBV9	TRBJ2-7	-	few	TGTGCCAGCAGCGTAGGATCAGGGACCTACGAGCAGTACTTC	CASSVGSGTYEQYF
TRBV10-2	TRBJ1-2	-	-	TGCGCCAGCAGTGAGTCCGGGGTAAATGGCTACACCTTC	CASSESGVNGYTF
TRBV13	TRBJ2-2	-	-	TGTGCCAGCAGCTTAAACGGGGAAAGGGAGCTGTTTTTT	CASSLNGERELFF
TRBV5-5	TRBJ2-5	-	-	TGTGCCAGCAGCCGGACAGTTCAAGAGACCCAGTACTTC	CASSRTVQETQYF
TRBV2	TRBJ2-1	TRBD2	once	TGTGCCAGCAGAGACCTACAGGGGACTAGCCACAATGAGCAGTTCTTC	CASRDLQGTSHNEQFF
TRBV5-1	TRBJ2-2	TRBD1	-	TGCGCCAGCAGCTGGGACAGGGTGCAGGCCGGGGAGCTGTTTTTT	CASSWDRVQAGELFF
TRBV5-4	TRBJ1-1	-	-	TGTGCCAGCAGCGACGTCGGGGGGAACACTGAAGCTTTCTTT	CASSDVGGNTEAFF
TRBV27	TRBJ1-2	-	-	TGTGCCAGCAGTTTTAGGGGAGGCGGTAACTATGGCTACACCTTC	CASSFRGGGNYGYTF
TRBV6-1	TRBJ2-1	-	-	TGTGCCAGCAGTGAAGCGCACGGGTGGTTCTTC	CASSEAHGWFF
TRBV27	TRBJ2-7	TRBD2	-	TGTGCCAGCAGTCCGACTAGCGGGAGGGCCTCCGAGCAGTACTTC	CASSPTSGRASEQYF
TRBV5-6	TRBJ2-7	-	-	TGTGCCAGCAGCGGGTTAGCGGGGACAGGGTACGAGCAGTACTTC	CASSGLAGTGYEQYF